This T cell receptor beta chain was recorded in a study of cytotoxic CD8 clonotypes in ibrutinib-treated CLL. Profiling relied on immunoSEQ multiplex PCR, and the TCRdb table lists in-frame clones only, not all of them. The profile shows about 80,000 clones, around 75% of them singletons. Trimming took 7 bases from V and 10 from J, leaving 8 bases between them. The CDR3 is 10 residues long. Germline V gene sequence: CDR1 SEHNR, CDR2 FQNEAQ (reference sequence). The rearrangement joins TRBV7-9 to TRBJ2-1; D is unclear. Sequences were derived from PBMCs, sampled after 12 months of ibrutinib treatment. The sequence was collected from a human donor with chronic lymphocytic leukemia. CDR3 nucleotides: TGTGCCAGCATGTCAGCGGAGCAGTTCTTC. This gives the protein CASMSAEQFF.